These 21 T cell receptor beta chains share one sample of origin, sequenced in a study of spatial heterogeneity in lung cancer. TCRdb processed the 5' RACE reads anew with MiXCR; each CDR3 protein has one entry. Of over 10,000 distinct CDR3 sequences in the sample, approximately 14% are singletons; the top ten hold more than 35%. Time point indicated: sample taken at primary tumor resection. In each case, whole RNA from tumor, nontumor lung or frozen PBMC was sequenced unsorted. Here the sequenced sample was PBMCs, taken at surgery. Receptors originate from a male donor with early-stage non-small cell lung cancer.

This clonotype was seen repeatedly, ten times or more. CDR3 nucleotides: TGTGCCAGCAGTCTGGGGGACAGGAACACTGAAGCTTTCTTT. This codes for CASSLGDRNTEAFF. The V and J genes are TRBV28 and TRBJ1-1, with 7 bases identical to TRBD1. Germline values: CDR1 MDHEN, CDR2 SYDVKM. V was clipped by 5 bases and J by 1 base; unmatched bases: 4. CDR3 size: 14 residues.

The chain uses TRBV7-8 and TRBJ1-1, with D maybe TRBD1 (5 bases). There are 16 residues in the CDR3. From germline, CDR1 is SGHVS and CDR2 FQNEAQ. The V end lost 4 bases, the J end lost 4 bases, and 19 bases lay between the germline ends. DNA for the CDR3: TGTGCCAGCAGCTCAGACGTTGGGGCCGGGGTCACTGAAGCTTTCTTT. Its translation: CASSSDVGAGVTEAFF.

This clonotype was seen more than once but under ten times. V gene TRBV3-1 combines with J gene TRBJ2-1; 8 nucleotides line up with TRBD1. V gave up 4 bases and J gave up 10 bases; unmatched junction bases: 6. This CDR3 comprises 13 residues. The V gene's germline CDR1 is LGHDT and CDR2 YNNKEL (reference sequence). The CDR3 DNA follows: TGTGCCAGCAGCCTTCACAGGGGGGTGGAGCAGTTCTTC. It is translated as CASSLHRGVEQFF.

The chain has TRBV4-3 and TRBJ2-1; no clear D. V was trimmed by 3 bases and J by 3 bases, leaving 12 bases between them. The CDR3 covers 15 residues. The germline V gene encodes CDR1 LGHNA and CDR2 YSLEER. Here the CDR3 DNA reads TGCGCCAGCAGCCAGTTATTAATTAGCTACAATGAGCAGTTCTTC. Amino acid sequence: CASSQLLISYNEQFF.

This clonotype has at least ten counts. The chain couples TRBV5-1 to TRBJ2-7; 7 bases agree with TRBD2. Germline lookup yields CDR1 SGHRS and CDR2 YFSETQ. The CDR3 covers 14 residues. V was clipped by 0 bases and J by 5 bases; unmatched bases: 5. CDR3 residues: CASSLVQSGDEQYF. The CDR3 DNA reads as TGCGCCAGCAGCTTGGTCCAGAGCGGGGACGAGCAGTACTTC.

CDR3 residues: CASSFYFGDEQFF. The CDR3 nucleotides are TGTGCCAGCAGTTTTTATTTTGGGGATGAGCAGTTCTTC. This sequence joins TRBV12-3 or TRBV12-4 and TRBJ2-1; D not certain. V lost 3 bases and J 8 bases, leaving 11 bases between the germline ends. This CDR3 is 13 amino acids long.

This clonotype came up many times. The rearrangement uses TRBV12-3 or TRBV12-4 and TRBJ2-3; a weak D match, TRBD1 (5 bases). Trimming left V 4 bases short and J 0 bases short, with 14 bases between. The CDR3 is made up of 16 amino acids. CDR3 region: CASSSPRTLSTDTQYF. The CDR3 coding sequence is TGTGCCAGCAGTTCCCCGAGGACACTTAGCACAGATACGCAGTATTTT.

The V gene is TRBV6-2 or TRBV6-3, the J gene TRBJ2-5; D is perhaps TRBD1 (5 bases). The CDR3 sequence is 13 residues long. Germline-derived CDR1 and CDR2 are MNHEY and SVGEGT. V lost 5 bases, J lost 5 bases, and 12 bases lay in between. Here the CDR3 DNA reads TGTGCCAGCAGTGGGGCTAACGGGGAGACCCAGTACTTC. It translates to CASSGANGETQYF.

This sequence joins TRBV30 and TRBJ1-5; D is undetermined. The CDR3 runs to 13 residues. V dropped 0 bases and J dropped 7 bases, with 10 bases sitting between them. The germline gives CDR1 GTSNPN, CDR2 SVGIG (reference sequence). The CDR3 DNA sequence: TGTGCCTGGAGTGTAGAGGGAAGGCAGCCCCAGCATTTT. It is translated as CAWSVEGRQPQHF.

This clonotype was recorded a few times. Written as DNA, the CDR3 is TGCGCCAGCAGCCGCGCCCGGGGGTCCGATGGCTACACCTTC. The encoded protein is CASSRARGSDGYTF. This chain joins TRBV4-3 and TRBJ1-2, with D possibly being TRBD1 (5 bases). Trimming took 4 bases from V and 6 from J, leaving 15 bases between them. Per germline, CDR1 LGHNA and CDR2 YSLEER. The CDR3 extends over 14 amino acids.

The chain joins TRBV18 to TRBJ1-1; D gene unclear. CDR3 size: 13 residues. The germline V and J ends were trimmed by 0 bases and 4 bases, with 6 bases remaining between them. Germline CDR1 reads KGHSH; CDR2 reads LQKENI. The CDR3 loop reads CASSPPRPTEAFF. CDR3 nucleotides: TGTGCCAGCTCACCACCCCGGCCCACTGAAGCTTTCTTT.

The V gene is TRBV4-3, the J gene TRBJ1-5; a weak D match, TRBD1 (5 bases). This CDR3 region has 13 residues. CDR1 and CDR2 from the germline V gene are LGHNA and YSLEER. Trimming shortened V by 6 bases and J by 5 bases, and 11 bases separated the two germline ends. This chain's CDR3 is CASSSRGDQPQHF. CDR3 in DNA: TGCGCCAGCAGTAGCAGAGGGGATCAGCCCCAGCATTTT.

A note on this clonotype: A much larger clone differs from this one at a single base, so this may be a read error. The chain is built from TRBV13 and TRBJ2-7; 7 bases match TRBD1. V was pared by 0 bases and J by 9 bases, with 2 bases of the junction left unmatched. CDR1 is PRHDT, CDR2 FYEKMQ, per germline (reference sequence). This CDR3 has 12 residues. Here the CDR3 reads CASSLGGGVQYF. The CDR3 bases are TGTGCCAGCAGCTTAGGAGGGGGCGTGCAGTACTTC.

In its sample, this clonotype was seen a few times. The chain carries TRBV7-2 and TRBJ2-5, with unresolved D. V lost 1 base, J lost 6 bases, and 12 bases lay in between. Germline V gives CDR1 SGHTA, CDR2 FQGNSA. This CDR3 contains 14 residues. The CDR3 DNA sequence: TGTGCCAGCAGCTTAGTGGGCAGTGCAAAGACCCAGTACTTC. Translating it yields CASSLVGSAKTQYF.

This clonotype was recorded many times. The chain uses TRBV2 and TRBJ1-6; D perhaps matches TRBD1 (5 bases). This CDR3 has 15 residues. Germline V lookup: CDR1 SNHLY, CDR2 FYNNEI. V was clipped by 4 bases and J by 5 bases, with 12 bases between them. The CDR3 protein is CASSVGRVNNSPLHF. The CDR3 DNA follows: TGTGCCAGCAGTGTGGGACGGGTGAATAATTCACCCCTCCACTTT.

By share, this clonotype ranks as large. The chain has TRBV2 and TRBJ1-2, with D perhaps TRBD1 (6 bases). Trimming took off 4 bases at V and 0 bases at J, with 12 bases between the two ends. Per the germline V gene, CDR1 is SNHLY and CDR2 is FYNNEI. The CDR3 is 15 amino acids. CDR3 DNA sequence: TGTGCCAGCAGTGTCGTCCCAGGGGCTAACTATGGCTACACCTTC. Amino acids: CASSVVPGANYGYTF.

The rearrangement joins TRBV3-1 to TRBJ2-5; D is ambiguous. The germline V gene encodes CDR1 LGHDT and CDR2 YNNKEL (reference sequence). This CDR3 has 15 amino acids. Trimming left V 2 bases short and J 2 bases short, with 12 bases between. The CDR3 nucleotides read TGTGCCAGCAGCCAACTTAGGGCACATCAAGAGACCCAGTACTTC. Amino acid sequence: CASSQLRAHQETQYF.

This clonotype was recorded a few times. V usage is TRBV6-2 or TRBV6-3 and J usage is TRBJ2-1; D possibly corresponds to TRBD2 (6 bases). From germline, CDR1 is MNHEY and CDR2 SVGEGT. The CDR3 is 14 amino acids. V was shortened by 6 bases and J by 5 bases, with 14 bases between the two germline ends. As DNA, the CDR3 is TGTGCCAGCAGGCGGGATCAACTGAACAATGAGCAGTTCTTC. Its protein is CASRRDQLNNEQFF.

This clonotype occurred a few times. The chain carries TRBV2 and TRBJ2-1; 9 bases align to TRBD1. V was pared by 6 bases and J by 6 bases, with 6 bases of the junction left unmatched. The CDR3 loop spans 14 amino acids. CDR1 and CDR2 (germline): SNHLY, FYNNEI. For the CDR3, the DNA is TGTGCCAGCAGAGCGGACAGGGGTGTCAATGAGCAGTTCTTC. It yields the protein CASRADRGVNEQFF.

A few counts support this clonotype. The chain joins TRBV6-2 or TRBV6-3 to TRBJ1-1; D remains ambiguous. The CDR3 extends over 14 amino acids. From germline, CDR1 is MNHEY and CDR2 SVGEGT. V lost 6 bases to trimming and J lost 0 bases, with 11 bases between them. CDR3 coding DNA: TGTGCCAGCAGATTCGGAGTCATGAACACTGAAGCTTTCTTT. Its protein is CASRFGVMNTEAFF.

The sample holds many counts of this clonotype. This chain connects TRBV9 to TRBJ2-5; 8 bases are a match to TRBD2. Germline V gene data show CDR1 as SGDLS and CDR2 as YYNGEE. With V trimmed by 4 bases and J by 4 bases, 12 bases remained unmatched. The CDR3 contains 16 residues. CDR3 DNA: TGTGCCAGCAGCCCGCGGATGGGCGGGGGGCCAGAGACCCAGTACTTC. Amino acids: CASSPRMGGGPETQYF. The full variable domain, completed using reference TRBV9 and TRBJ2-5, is DSGVTQTPKHLITATGQRVTLRCSPRSGDLSVYWYQQSLDQGLQFLIQYYNGEERAKGNILERFSAQQFPDLHSELNLSSLELGDSALYFCASSPRMGGGPETQYFGPGTRLLVL.